The rows below give T cell receptor beta chains drawn from one sample of a study of patients and donors after allogeneic stem cell transplantation. One entry per CDR3 protein results from TCRdb running MiXCR on the RT-PCR reads. The sample comprises tens of thousands of distinct CDR3 sequences, 40% to 60% of which are singletons, and approximately 60% rests with the top ten. Sequenced input: blood, either unsorted or a sorted T cell fraction (not recorded which). These receptors were obtained from a human donor who was either an allogeneic HSCT recipient or a stem cell or donor lymphocyte infusion donor (not recorded which). It is not recorded whose cells these are; they may come from a transplant donor. The CDR3 runs from the conserved cysteine through the conserved F or W. The order of the fields is D gene, V gene, J gene, clone size, CDR3 protein, CDR3 DNA. A D gene is named only where the DNA matches it firmly. Clone size, where shown, is once, few, many, or a class for clones that have expanded.

D gene: -
V gene: TRBV2
J gene: TRBJ1-1
clone size: -
CDR3 protein: CAAGGNTEAFF
CDR3 DNA: TGTGCAGCAGGTGGAAACACTGAAGCTTTCTTT

D gene: -
V gene: TRBV20-1
J gene: TRBJ1-2
clone size: few
CDR3 protein: CSARVGATRGYTF
CDR3 DNA: TGCAGTGCTAGAGTTGGGGCAACCAGGGGCTACACCTTC

D gene: -
V gene: TRBV7-2
J gene: TRBJ1-3
clone size: -
CDR3 protein: CASSISGSDTGNTIYF
CDR3 DNA: TGTGCCAGCAGCATTAGTGGATCAGACACCGGAAACACCATATATTTT

D gene: TRBD2
V gene: TRBV4-3
J gene: TRBJ2-1
clone size: -
CDR3 protein: CASSQGNGRFNEQFF
CDR3 DNA: TGCGCCAGCAGCCAAGGGAACGGGAGGTTCAATGAGCAGTTCTTC

D gene: -
V gene: TRBV12-3/TRBV12-4
J gene: TRBJ2-6
clone size: -
CDR3 protein: CASSLGGAGANVLTF
CDR3 DNA: TGTGCCAGCAGTTTAGGAGGGGCTGGGGCCAACGTCCTGACTTTC

D gene: -
V gene: TRBV4-3
J gene: TRBJ1-5
clone size: few
CDR3 protein: CASSQGKGTNQPQHF
CDR3 DNA: TGCGCCAGCAGCCAAGGGAAAGGGACCAATCAGCCCCAGCATTTT

D gene: -
V gene: TRBV3-2
J gene: TRBJ1-6
clone size: -
CDR3 protein: CASSPRNRQVNSPLHF
CDR3 DNA: TGTGCCAGCAGCCCCAGAAATCGACAGGTTAATTCACCCCTCCACTTT

D gene: -
V gene: TRBV6-5
J gene: TRBJ2-5
clone size: -
CDR3 protein: CASSFFGRGVETQYF
CDR3 DNA: TGTGCCAGCAGCTTCTTCGGGCGAGGTGTAGAGACCCAGTACTTC

D gene: TRBD1
V gene: TRBV4-3
J gene: TRBJ2-7
clone size: -
CDR3 protein: CASSQDQYRGRRNYEQYF
CDR3 DNA: TGCGCCAGCAGCCAAGATCAATACAGGGGTCGAAGGAACTACGAGCAGTACTTC

D gene: -
V gene: TRBV27
J gene: TRBJ1-1
clone size: -
CDR3 protein: CASRWAGGRTEAFF
CDR3 DNA: TGTGCCAGCAGGTGGGCAGGCGGGAGGACTGAAGCTTTCTTT

D gene: -
V gene: TRBV4-3
J gene: TRBJ2-7
clone size: -
CDR3 protein: CASSQGGANEQYF
CDR3 DNA: TGCGCCAGCAGCCAAGGGGGGGCAAACGAGCAGTACTTC

D gene: TRBD1
V gene: TRBV29-1
J gene: TRBJ1-1
clone size: -
CDR3 protein: CSVDRGRNTEAFF
CDR3 DNA: TGCAGCGTTGACAGGGGGAGGAACACTGAAGCTTTCTTT

D gene: -
V gene: TRBV12-3/TRBV12-4
J gene: TRBJ1-2
clone size: -
CDR3 protein: CASSFGGSHPGYTF
CDR3 DNA: TGTGCCAGCAGTTTTGGGGGGAGTCATCCTGGCTACACCTTC

D gene: -
V gene: TRBV28
J gene: TRBJ1-5
clone size: -
CDR3 protein: CASTLGSGLNQPQHF
CDR3 DNA: TGTGCCAGCACCCTGGGATCGGGCTTGAATCAGCCCCAGCATTTT

D gene: -
V gene: TRBV14
J gene: TRBJ1-6
clone size: -
CDR3 protein: CASRKGTSWNSPLHF
CDR3 DNA: TGTGCCAGCAGGAAGGGGACTTCCTGGAATTCACCCCTCCACTTT

D gene: -
V gene: TRBV12-3/TRBV12-4
J gene: TRBJ1-6
clone size: -
CDR3 protein: CASSLRSGVSPLHF
CDR3 DNA: TGTGCCAGCAGTTTGCGCTCAGGTGTCTCACCCCTCCACTTT

D gene: TRBD2
V gene: TRBV5-1
J gene: TRBJ2-5
clone size: -
CDR3 protein: CARILSGRQETQYF
CDR3 DNA: TGCGCCAGAATACTTAGCGGGAGGCAAGAGACCCAGTACTTC

D gene: -
V gene: TRBV20-1
J gene: TRBJ1-1
clone size: -
CDR3 protein: CSAREPVGGTEAFF
CDR3 DNA: TGCAGTGCTAGAGAGCCCGTAGGAGGGACTGAAGCTTTCTTT

D gene: -
V gene: TRBV4-3
J gene: TRBJ1-2
clone size: -
CDR3 protein: CASSQDPGPFKGGYTF
CDR3 DNA: TGCGCCAGCAGCCAAGATCCGGGACCCTTCAAAGGCGGCTACACCTTC

D gene: TRBD1
V gene: TRBV29-1
J gene: TRBJ1-5
clone size: -
CDR3 protein: CSVGRKSTGSNQPQHF
CDR3 DNA: TGCAGCGTTGGTCGAAAATCGACAGGGAGCAATCAGCCCCAGCATTTT

D gene: TRBD1
V gene: TRBV12-3/TRBV12-4
J gene: TRBJ1-1
clone size: few
CDR3 protein: CASSLDRSPEAFF
CDR3 DNA: TGTGCCAGCAGCTTGGACAGGTCTCCGGAAGCTTTCTTT

D gene: TRBD1
V gene: TRBV5-1
J gene: TRBJ1-1
clone size: -
CDR3 protein: CASSSGQGAPLATEAFF
CDR3 DNA: TGCGCCAGCAGCTCCGGACAGGGGGCCCCGCTGGCCACTGAAGCTTTCTTT

D gene: -
V gene: TRBV7-9
J gene: TRBJ1-1
clone size: few
CDR3 protein: CASSLDVLDGPNTEAFF
CDR3 DNA: TGTGCCAGCAGCTTAGACGTGCTGGACGGTCCGAACACTGAAGCTTTCTTT

D gene: -
V gene: TRBV12-3/TRBV12-4
J gene: TRBJ1-1
clone size: -
CDR3 protein: CASSLAWAALNTEAFF
CDR3 DNA: TGTGCCAGCAGTTTAGCCTGGGCAGCCCTTAACACTGAAGCTTTCTTT

D gene: TRBD2
V gene: TRBV20-1
J gene: TRBJ2-1
clone size: -
CDR3 protein: CSARLPGLANNEQFF
CDR3 DNA: TGCAGTGCTAGACTACCTGGACTAGCGAACAATGAGCAGTTCTTC

D gene: -
V gene: TRBV3-1
J gene: TRBJ1-2
clone size: -
CDR3 protein: CASSQPPSGYTF
CDR3 DNA: TGTGCCAGCAGCCAACCCCCCTCTGGCTACACCTTC

D gene: TRBD1
V gene: TRBV28
J gene: TRBJ1-5
clone size: -
CDR3 protein: CASSLDRGYSNQPQHF
CDR3 DNA: TGTGCCAGCAGTCTGGACAGGGGGTATAGCAATCAGCCCCAGCATTTT

D gene: -
V gene: TRBV18
J gene: TRBJ1-5
clone size: -
CDR3 protein: CASSPQDGAYSNQPQHF
CDR3 DNA: TGTGCCAGCTCACCACAGGACGGAGCATATAGCAATCAGCCCCAGCATTTT

D gene: TRBD1
V gene: TRBV29-1
J gene: TRBJ1-2
clone size: few
CDR3 protein: CSVVGQGTYGYTF
CDR3 DNA: TGCAGCGTTGTGGGACAGGGAACCTATGGCTACACCTTC

D gene: -
V gene: TRBV6-5
J gene: TRBJ1-1
clone size: few
CDR3 protein: CASRRVVTNTEAFF
CDR3 DNA: TGTGCCAGCAGAAGGGTCGTGACGAACACTGAAGCTTTCTTT

D gene: -
V gene: TRBV28
J gene: TRBJ1-3
clone size: few
CDR3 protein: CASSLLRGAGNTIYF
CDR3 DNA: TGTGCCAGCAGTTTATTGAGGGGGGCTGGAAACACCATATATTTT

D gene: TRBD1
V gene: TRBV27
J gene: TRBJ1-1
clone size: -
CDR3 protein: CASSLSRQGTEAFF
CDR3 DNA: TGTGCCAGCAGTTTATCCCGACAGGGTACTGAAGCTTTCTTT

D gene: -
V gene: TRBV4-3
J gene: TRBJ1-5
clone size: -
CDR3 protein: CASSQDLGFHQPQHF
CDR3 DNA: TGCGCCAGCAGCCAAGATTTAGGGTTCCATCAGCCCCAGCATTTT

D gene: -
V gene: TRBV24-1
J gene: TRBJ2-5
clone size: -
CDR3 protein: CATSDGLRGETQYF
CDR3 DNA: TGTGCCACCAGTGATGGACTTAGAGGCGAGACCCAGTACTTC

D gene: -
V gene: TRBV10-3
J gene: TRBJ1-5
clone size: -
CDR3 protein: CAISESGTLSNQPQHF
CDR3 DNA: TGTGCCATCAGTGAGTCTGGTACCCTTAGCAATCAGCCCCAGCATTTT

D gene: TRBD1
V gene: TRBV7-2
J gene: TRBJ1-6
clone size: -
CDR3 protein: CASSFGQGGSPLHF
CDR3 DNA: TGTGCCAGCAGCTTTGGACAGGGTGGCTCACCCCTCCACTTT

D gene: -
V gene: TRBV10-3
J gene: TRBJ1-1
clone size: -
CDR3 protein: CAISENGSEAFF
CDR3 DNA: TGTGCCATCAGTGAGAATGGGTCGGAAGCTTTCTTT

D gene: -
V gene: TRBV5-1
J gene: TRBJ1-1
clone size: -
CDR3 protein: CASSFGRVNTEAFF
CDR3 DNA: TGCGCCAGCAGCTTCGGCAGGGTGAACACTGAAGCTTTCTTT

D gene: TRBD1
V gene: TRBV29-1
J gene: TRBJ1-1
clone size: -
CDR3 protein: CSAGKGQFNTEAFF
CDR3 DNA: TGCAGCGCAGGAAAGGGACAGTTTAACACTGAAGCTTTCTTT

D gene: -
V gene: TRBV3-1
J gene: TRBJ1-1
clone size: -
CDR3 protein: CASSQVEVGGLNTEAFF
CDR3 DNA: TGTGCCAGCAGCCAAGTGGAGGTGGGGGGATTGAACACTGAAGCTTTCTTT

D gene: TRBD1
V gene: TRBV12-3/TRBV12-4
J gene: TRBJ1-2
clone size: -
CDR3 protein: CASSWRDRSRGTNGYTF
CDR3 DNA: TGTGCCAGCAGTTGGCGGGACAGGAGTAGGGGTACTAATGGCTACACCTTC

D gene: -
V gene: TRBV6-1
J gene: TRBJ1-5
clone size: -
CDR3 protein: CASMLGSNQPQHF
CDR3 DNA: TGTGCCAGCATGTTAGGTAGCAATCAGCCCCAGCATTTT

D gene: TRBD2
V gene: TRBV28
J gene: TRBJ2-7
clone size: once
CDR3 protein: CASSRKRGPAGREQYF
CDR3 DNA: TGTGCCAGCAGCCGCAAGCGGGGCCCAGCGGGAAGGGAGCAGTACTTC

D gene: -
V gene: TRBV29-1
J gene: TRBJ1-2
clone size: once
CDR3 protein: CSVEWGDPWGYTF
CDR3 DNA: TGCAGTGTTGAATGGGGGGACCCCTGGGGCTACACCTTC

D gene: -
V gene: TRBV20-1
J gene: TRBJ2-1
clone size: -
CDR3 protein: CSARIGLFYEQFF
CDR3 DNA: TGCAGTGCTAGGATCGGACTATTCTATGAGCAGTTCTTC

D gene: -
V gene: TRBV14
J gene: TRBJ1-6
clone size: -
CDR3 protein: CASSQVTSPLHF
CDR3 DNA: TGTGCCAGCAGCCAAGTTACTTCACCCCTCCACTTT

D gene: -
V gene: TRBV9
J gene: TRBJ1-2
clone size: -
CDR3 protein: CASSVQGRDGYTF
CDR3 DNA: TGTGCCAGCAGCGTACAGGGGCGGGATGGCTACACCTTC

D gene: -
V gene: TRBV12-3/TRBV12-4
J gene: TRBJ1-3
clone size: -
CDR3 protein: CASKQGVAAGNTIYF
CDR3 DNA: TGTGCCAGTAAACAAGGCGTGGCAGCCGGAAACACCATATATTTT